Following are 21 T cell receptor beta chains from one sample sequenced in a study of the immune and genomic landscape of osteosarcoma. Generated by immunoSEQ multiplex PCR, the TCRdb table keeps only in-frame clones and is missing some. The sample lists roughly 2,800 clones; over 60% were seen once. Sequencing used tumor tissue from a local recurrence in the femur. The receptors were sampled from a man between 18 and 29 years old with osteosarcoma.

The chain employs TRBV27 and TRBJ2-5; 14 nucleotides match TRBD2. This CDR3 spans 15 amino acids. V trimming: 5 bases; J trimming: 4 bases; junction bases outside the gene matches: 3. Germline V gene sequence: CDR1 MNHEY, CDR2 SMNVEV (reference sequence). DNA of the CDR3: TGTGCCAGCAGTCACGGGACTAGCGGGAGAGAGACCCAGTACTTC. It is translated as CASSHGTSGRETQYF.

The rearrangement joins TRBV2 to TRBJ2-1; 8 bases are a match to TRBD2. Germline values: CDR1 SNHLY, CDR2 FYNNEI. The CDR3 is 15 residues long. The V segment lost 6 bases and the J segment 9 bases; nucleotides outside the gene matches: 13. CDR3 region: CASRKSGSVFGEQFF. The CDR3, as DNA: TGTGCCAGCAGGAAGAGCGGGAGTGTTTTCGGTGAGCAGTTCTTC. Using reference TRBV2 and TRBJ2-1 for the parts outside the CDR3, the full variable domain is EPEVTQTPSHQVTQMGQEVILRCVPISNHLYFYWYRQILGQKVEFLVSFYNNEISEKSEIFDDQFSVERPDGSNFTLKIRSTKLEDSAMYFCASRKSGSVFGEQFFGPGTRLTVL.

This chain uses TRBV5-4 with TRBJ2-3; D ambiguous. CDR3 size: 12 residues. CDR1 is SGHNT and CDR2 is YYREEE in the germline V gene (reference sequence). V gave up 4 bases and J gave up 6 bases, with 9 bases separating them. Written as DNA, the CDR3 is TGTGCCAGCAGCGATAAGTGGGATACGCAGTATTTT. Translating gives CASSDKWDTQYF.

The chain couples TRBV7-2 to TRBJ1-3; D unresolved. Germline values: CDR1 SGHTA, CDR2 FQGNSA. V was pared by 3 bases and J by 4 bases, with 4 bases between. The CDR3 contains 12 residues. CDR3 protein: CASSLQGNTIYF. CDR3 coding DNA: TGTGCCAGCAGCTTGCAGGGAAACACCATATATTTT.

This clone was seen more than once but under ten times. The V gene is TRBV5-6, the J gene TRBJ1-3; D remains ambiguous. Germline CDR1 reads SGHDT; CDR2 reads YYEEEE. The CDR3 loop spans 14 amino acids. The V gene lost 1 base and the J gene lost 1 base, with 6 bases spanning the gap. The CDR3 DNA is TGTGCCAGCAGCTTGCGGGGATCTGGAAACACCATATATTTT. Amino acids: CASSLRGSGNTIYF.

The chain carries TRBV7-9 and TRBJ2-1, with 7 bases identical to TRBD1. The CDR3 contains 16 residues. Unmatched junction bases numbered 10, after V lost 6 bases and J lost 2 bases. Germline V gene sequence: CDR1 SEHNR, CDR2 FQNEAQ (reference sequence). CDR3 nucleotide sequence: TGTGCCAGCAGATCCGTAAGGGGGCCACCCTACAATGAGCAGTTCTTC. This gives the protein CASRSVRGPPYNEQFF.

The chain is built from TRBV13 and TRBJ2-1; 12 bases are a match to TRBD2. The CDR3 is 16 residues long. Looked up from germline, CDR1 is PRHDT and CDR2 is FYEKMQ (reference sequence). V lost 6 bases to trimming and J lost 8 bases; unmatched junction nucleotides: 11. The chain's CDR3 is CASRLGTSGRRDEQFF. DNA for the CDR3: TGTGCCAGCAGGCTAGGTACTAGCGGGAGGAGGGATGAGCAGTTCTTC.

V and J are TRBV11-3 and TRBJ2-3; D gene ambiguous. Per germline, CDR1 SGHNT and CDR2 YENEEA. The CDR3 is 14 residues long. Between the trimmed V and J ends, which lost 3 bases and 2 bases, there was a span of 9 bases. The CDR3, as DNA: TGTGCCAGCAGCTTGACACCCTACACAGATACGCAGTATTTT. Translated: CASSLTPYTDTQYF.

The gene calls are TRBV27 and TRBJ1-6, with D uncertain. V lost 2 bases to trimming and J lost 3 bases, with 14 bases between them. This CDR3 has 17 residues. In germline, CDR1 is MNHEY, CDR2 SMNVEV (reference sequence). The CDR3 DNA reads TGTGCCAGCAGTTTAGCCTTCGAAACCCACTATAATTCACCCCTCCACTTT. It translates to CASSLAFETHYNSPLHF.

This chain joins TRBV5-4 and TRBJ1-2, with a weak D call TRBD1 (6 bases). Germline V gene sequence: CDR1 SGHNT, CDR2 YYREEE (reference sequence). The CDR3 contains 15 residues. Trimming stripped 0 bases from V and 3 bases from J, with 12 bases between. CDR3 in DNA: TGTGCCAGCAGCTTGGACGGCAGGGGTGACTATGGCTACACCTTC. Protein: CASSLDGRGDYGYTF. Filled out from reference TRBV5-4 and TRBJ1-2, the complete variable domain reads ETGVTQSPTHLIKTRGQQVTLRCSSQSGHNTVSWYQQALGQGPQFIFQYYREEENGRGNFPPRFSGLQFPNYSSELNVNALELDDSALYLCASSLDGRGDYGYTFGSGTRLTVV.

J is TRBJ2-2 and V is TRBV9; D remains unclear. V dropped 4 bases and J dropped 6 bases, with 13 bases sitting between them. CDR3 length: 14 amino acids. CDR1 and CDR2 from the germline V gene are SGDLS and YYNGEE. The CDR3: CASSPRSVPGELFF. The CDR3 DNA reads TGTGCCAGCAGCCCGAGATCGGTTCCCGGGGAGCTGTTTTTT. Supplemented by reference TRBV9 and TRBJ2-2, the full variable domain reads DSGVTQTPKHLITATGQRVTLRCSPRSGDLSVYWYQQSLDQGLQFLIQYYNGEERAKGNILERFSAQQFPDLHSELNLSSLELGDSALYFCASSPRSVPGELFFGEGSRLTVL.

The V gene is TRBV30, the J gene TRBJ1-2; D gene ambiguous. CDR1 and CDR2 from the germline V gene are GTSNPN and SVGIG (reference sequence). V was trimmed by 0 bases and J by 2 bases, leaving 10 bases between them. The CDR3 covers 14 residues. CDR3 region: CAWSVLSLNYGYTF. Here the CDR3 DNA reads TGTGCCTGGAGTGTACTTTCTCTAAACTATGGCTACACCTTC. The entire variable domain, with the rest obtained from reference TRBV30 and TRBJ1-2, is as follows: SQTIHQWPATLVQPVGSPLSLECTVEGTSNPNLYWYRQAAGRGLQLLFYSVGIGQISSEVPQNLSASRPQDRQFILSSKKLLLSDSGFYLCAWSVLSLNYGYTFGSGTRLTVV.

This chain joins TRBV5-4 and TRBJ2-1; TRBD2 matches 10 bases. Germline CDR1 is SGHNT and CDR2 is YYREEE (reference sequence). The CDR3 runs 17 residues. The J segment lost 3 bases and the V segment lost 4 bases, leaving 10 bases of the junction unmatched. The CDR3 protein is CASSPSPGLAHYNEQFF. CDR3 sequence (DNA): TGTGCCAGCAGCCCTTCCCCGGGACTAGCGCACTACAATGAGCAGTTCTTC.

This clone occurred once. One end of the junction varies from germline; a read error may be responsible. The chain uses TRBV5-3 and TRBJ2-7; D is tentatively TRBD1 or TRBD2 (5 bases each). TRBV5-3 is filed as an ORF, its function uncertain. The CDR3 is 15 amino acids. The CDR3, as DNA: TGTGCCAGCAGCTTGTGGCCGGTCGGGGCGTACGAGCAGTACTTC. Translating gives CASSLWPVGAYEQYF.

The V call is TRBV30, the J call TRBJ2-3; 9 bases agree with TRBD2. After removal of 0 bases from V and 2 bases from J, the junction contained 12 bases not matched to a gene. The CDR3 loop spans 18 amino acids. CDR1 GTSNPN and CDR2 SVGIG come from the germline V gene (reference sequence). CDR3 coding DNA: TGTGCCTGGAGTGTAACGTTAGCGGGGGAACCTTTCACAGATACGCAGTATTTT. Protein sequence: CAWSVTLAGEPFTDTQYF.

The V call is TRBV5-1, the J call TRBJ2-3; D may be TRBD1 (5 bases). In germline, CDR1 is SGHRS, CDR2 YFSETQ. The length of the CDR3 is 15 residues. V was trimmed by 1 base and J by 0 bases, leaving 9 bases between them. In DNA form, the CDR3 reads TGCGCCAGCAGCTTGAAGGGGTTCAGCACAGATACGCAGTATTTT. Translating it yields CASSLKGFSTDTQYF.

The rearrangement joins TRBV7-2 to TRBJ2-5, with D unclear. Germline lookup yields CDR1 SGHTA and CDR2 FQGNSA. V lost 2 bases to trimming and J lost 1 base, with 5 bases between them. There are 13 residues in the CDR3. CDR3 amino acids: CASSLQFQETQYF. The CDR3 DNA sequence: TGTGCCAGCAGCTTACAGTTCCAAGAGACCCAGTACTTC.

The rearrangement joins TRBV30 to TRBJ1-5; TRBD1 is a possible D gene (5 bases). Between the trimmed V and J ends, which lost 5 bases and 1 base, there was a span of 12 bases. Germline CDR1 reads GTSNPN; CDR2 reads SVGIG (reference sequence). The CDR3 runs to 14 residues. CDR3 region: CAWASGGSNQPQHF. Written as DNA, the CDR3 is TGTGCCTGGGCCTCGGGGGGAAGCAATCAGCCCCAGCATTTT.

The J gene is TRBJ2-2, the V gene TRBV7-9, with 8 bases matching TRBD1. Germline-derived CDR1 and CDR2 are SEHNR and FQNEAQ (reference sequence). The V gene end was trimmed by 5 bases and the J gene end by 4 bases; junction bases not matched to a gene: 9. This CDR3 contains 16 residues. The CDR3 here is CASSQGTGFFTGELFF. CDR3 sequence (DNA): TGTGCCAGCAGCCAAGGGACAGGTTTTTTCACCGGGGAGCTGTTTTTT.

The J gene is TRBJ2-7, the V gene TRBV6-6; 8 positions agree with TRBD2. This CDR3 has 14 residues. V gave up 0 bases and J gave up 2 bases; unmatched junction bases: 0. Germline CDR1 reads MNHNY; CDR2 reads SVGAGI (reference sequence). CDR3 nucleotides: TGTGCCAGCAGTTACTCGACTAGCGCCTACGAGCAGTACTTC. It translates to CASSYSTSAYEQYF.

The gene calls are TRBV2 and TRBJ2-7; D ambiguous. Germline lookup yields CDR1 SNHLY and CDR2 FYNNEI. Between the trimmed V and J ends, which lost 4 bases and 3 bases, there was a span of 7 bases. The CDR3 loop spans 12 amino acids. The CDR3 protein is CASSAQIYEQYF. CDR3 nucleotides: TGTGCCAGCAGTGCACAGATCTACGAGCAGTACTTC.